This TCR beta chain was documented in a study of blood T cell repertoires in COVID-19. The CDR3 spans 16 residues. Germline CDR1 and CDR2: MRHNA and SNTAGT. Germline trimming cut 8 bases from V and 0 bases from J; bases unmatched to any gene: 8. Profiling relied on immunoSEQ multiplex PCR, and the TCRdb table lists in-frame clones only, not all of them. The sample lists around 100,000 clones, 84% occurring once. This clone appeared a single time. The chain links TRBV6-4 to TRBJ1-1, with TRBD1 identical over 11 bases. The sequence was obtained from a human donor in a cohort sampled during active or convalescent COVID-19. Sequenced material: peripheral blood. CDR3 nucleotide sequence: TGTGCCAGCGGGACAGGGGGGGCCCGAGTGAACACTGAAGCTTTCTTT. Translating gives CASGTGGARVNTEAFF.